Listed here are 23 T cell receptor beta chains from one sample, sequenced in a study of T cells in Graves' hyperthyroidism and ophthalmopathy. RNA transcripts served as the template for amplifying TCR beta CDR3 regions. The HTBI primer set drove a first-round RT-PCR of the TCR CDR3. TCRdb processed the multiplex PCR reads anew with MiXCR; each CDR3 protein has one entry. There are around 380,000 distinct CDR3 sequences in the sample; roughly 14% occur only once, and around 21% lies in the top ten. The sequencing input was blood. All receptors derive from a man under 40 with Graves' hyperthyroidism that later progressed to Graves' ophthalmopathy.

This clonotype was found many times. The chain links TRBV11-3 to TRBJ1-1, with TRBD1 identical over 8 bases. The ends lost 7 bases at V and 5 bases at J; junction bases unmatched: 12. Germline CDR1 is SGHNT and CDR2 is YENEEA. There are 15 residues in the CDR3. In nucleotides, the CDR3 is TGTGCCAGCAACCCGCGTCCAGGGGGCGCGACTGAAGCTTTCTTT. Its translation: CASNPRPGGATEAFF.

For the CDR3, the DNA is TGTGCCATCAGTGAGGGTGGTGGAAGCTCCTACAATGAGCAGTTCTTC. Translating it yields CAISEGGGSSYNEQFF. The chain combines TRBV10-3 with TRBJ2-1; no clear D gene. The ends were cut back, 2 bases at V and 0 bases at J, with 11 bases in the middle. Germline V gene sequence: CDR1 ENHRY, CDR2 SYGVKD. There are 16 residues in the CDR3.

Many counts were recorded for this clonotype. The rearrangement joins TRBV20-1 to TRBJ1-1; 7 bases are a match to TRBD1. The CDR3 is 15 amino acids. Germline V CDR1 and CDR2: DFQATT, SNEGSKA (reference sequence). V trimming: 3 bases; J trimming: 4 bases; junction bases outside the gene matches: 11. CDR3 in amino acids: CSASGDREAFTEAFF. CDR3 sequence (DNA): TGCAGTGCTAGCGGAGACAGGGAAGCCTTCACTGAAGCTTTCTTT.

This clonotype came up a few times. The chain carries TRBV12-3 or TRBV12-4 and TRBJ2-2; D may be TRBD1 (6 bases). The CDR3 length is 15 residues. V shed 7 bases and J shed 5 bases, with 17 bases lying between them. Here the CDR3 DNA reads TGTGCCAGCAATACAGGGCTTCCCTTAACCGGGGAGCTGTTTTTT. Translated: CASNTGLPLTGELFF.

This clonotype was seen at least ten times. The chain recombines TRBV6-6 with TRBJ1-1; no reliable D call. The CDR3 has 15 residues. V was trimmed by 0 bases and J by 1 base, leaving 9 bases between them. From germline, CDR1 is MNHNY and CDR2 SVGAGI (reference sequence). CDR3: CASSYSLGGNTEAFF. Written as DNA, the CDR3 is TGTGCCAGCAGTTACTCGTTGGGAGGGAACACTGAAGCTTTCTTT.

This clonotype was found many times. The gene calls are TRBV11-3 and TRBJ2-3; 9 positions agree with TRBD2. The V gene end was trimmed by 4 bases and the J gene end by 4 bases; junction bases not matched to a gene: 9. Germline V gene data show CDR1 as SGHNT and CDR2 as YENEEA. This CDR3 has 16 amino acids. CDR3 residues: CASSYQGTSFPDTQYF. Here the CDR3 DNA reads TGTGCCAGCAGCTACCAGGGGACTAGCTTCCCAGATACGCAGTATTTT.

This clonotype has a count of ten or more. The chain combines TRBV11-2 with TRBJ2-5; D might be TRBD1 or TRBD2, each matching 5 bases. Germline values: CDR1 SGHAT, CDR2 FQNNGV. V dropped 1 base and J dropped 5 bases, with 11 bases sitting between them. The CDR3 totals 14 residues. In DNA form, the CDR3 reads TGTGCCAGCAGCTTAGTTGGGGGTGGTGAGACCCAGTACTTC. Amino acids: CASSLVGGGETQYF.

As regards this clonotype: It may be a read error: a sequence one base away is much more abundant. The chain carries TRBV30 and TRBJ2-7; D may be TRBD2 (5 bases). Trimming shortened V by 5 bases and J by 7 bases, and 12 bases separated the two germline ends. The CDR3 covers 11 residues. Germline V gene lookup returns CDR1 GTSNPN and CDR2 SVGIG (reference sequence). The CDR3 DNA sequence: TGTGCCTGGGTGCGGGTGGATGAGCAGTACTTC. Translating it yields CAWVRVDEQYF.

The V gene is TRBV4-1, the J gene TRBJ1-4; D is uncertain. Germline assignment: CDR1 MGHRA and CDR2 YSYEKL. V lost 0 bases, J lost 1 base, and 9 bases lay in between. This CDR3 comprises 16 residues. CDR3 nucleotides: TGCGCCAGCAGCCAAGAACCCGGGAGAACTAATGAAAAACTGTTTTTT. Its translation: CASSQEPGRTNEKLFF.

V and J are TRBV5-1 and TRBJ1-3; perhaps TRBD1 as D (5 bases). The CDR3 has 14 amino acids. CDR1 and CDR2 (germline): SGHRS, YFSETQ. V lost 0 bases, J lost 2 bases, and 6 bases lay in between. The CDR3 DNA is TGCGCCAGCAGCTTGGGCAGGGCTGGAAACACCATATATTTT. It specifies CASSLGRAGNTIYF.

At least ten counts were recorded for this clonotype. The V call is TRBV28, the J call TRBJ2-5; 7 bases align to TRBD2. CDR1 is MDHEN, CDR2 SYDVKM, per germline. The CDR3 has 13 residues. J lost 3 bases, V lost 6 bases, and 4 bases had no gene match. CDR3 in DNA: TGTGCCAGCAGCCCAGGGAGGGAAGAGACCCAGTACTTC. This gives the protein CASSPGREETQYF.

This clonotype occurred many times. The chain couples TRBV7-9 to TRBJ2-7; D gene uncertain. The V end lost 5 bases, the J end lost 6 bases, and 11 bases lay between the germline ends. This CDR3 region has 12 residues. Looked up from germline, CDR1 is SEHNR and CDR2 is FQNEAQ (reference sequence). The CDR3 here is CASSPTAREQYF. The CDR3 DNA sequence: TGTGCCAGCAGCCCCACGGCCCGCGAGCAGTACTTC.

CDR3 nucleotides: TGTGCCAGCTCCCAGTGGGCTAGCGGGGGTTGGAAGGAGACCCAGTACTTC. Translation gives CASSQWASGGWKETQYF. The chain uses TRBV2 and TRBJ2-5, with TRBD2 matching over 10 bases. V lost 8 bases to trimming and J lost 5 bases; unmatched junction nucleotides: 17. CDR3 length equals 17 residues. From germline, CDR1 is SNHLY and CDR2 FYNNEI.

The sample holds many counts of this clonotype. This chain links TRBV7-8 with TRBJ2-1; D is undetermined. This CDR3 has 16 amino acids. Germline V gene lookup returns CDR1 SGHVS and CDR2 FQNEAQ. Trimming cost V 4 bases and J 0 bases, with 13 bases left between them. CDR3 nucleotides: TGTGCCAGCAGCTATGGGCCGATGAGCTCCTACAATGAGCAGTTCTTC. Amino acid sequence: CASSYGPMSSYNEQFF.

Written as DNA, the CDR3 is TGTGCCAGCAGTTACTCGGGACGGTCTAGCACAGATACGCAGTATTTT. Translating it yields CASSYSGRSSTDTQYF. The chain uses TRBV6-6 and TRBJ2-3, with D possibly called TRBD1 or TRBD2 (5 bases each). Germline CDR1 is MNHNY and CDR2 is SVGAGI (reference sequence). CDR3 size: 16 residues. The V gene lost 0 bases and the J gene lost 0 bases, with 10 bases spanning the gap.

The chain combines TRBV11-2 with TRBJ1-1; tentatively, D is TRBD1 (6 bases). With 6 bases removed from V and 5 bases from J, the gap between germline ends came to 19 bases. The CDR3 covers 15 residues. The germline gives CDR1 SGHAT, CDR2 FQNNGV. CDR3 in DNA: TGTGCCAGCAGGCGACGGGCCTCCCAGGGGACTGAAGCTTTCTTT. Translated: CASRRRASQGTEAFF.

This clonotype was recorded many times. The genes are TRBV3-1 and TRBJ2-3; 7 bases map to TRBD2. The CDR3 runs 14 residues. V shed 4 bases and J 6 bases; nucleotides not matched to a gene: 7. Germline CDR1 is LGHDT and CDR2 is YNNKEL (reference sequence). For the CDR3, the DNA is TGTGCCAGCAGCCCCCGGACTAGACGTGATACGCAGTATTTT. Translated, it gives CASSPRTRRDTQYF.

The table lists this clonotype with many counts. V gene TRBV27 combines with J gene TRBJ1-1; perhaps TRBD1 as D (6 bases). The V and J ends lost 3 bases and 7 bases respectively, with 12 bases between them. The CDR3 covers 13 residues. Germline CDR1 and CDR2: MNHEY and SMNVEV (reference sequence). Here the CDR3 reads CASSLGGFGEAFF. In nucleotides, the CDR3 is TGTGCCAGCAGTTTGGGGGGCTTTGGTGAAGCTTTCTTT.

This clonotype was seen only a few times. The rearrangement joins TRBV7-9 to TRBJ1-1, with D possibly being TRBD1 (5 bases). V was shortened by 2 bases and J by 6 bases, with 10 bases between the two germline ends. Germline CDR1 reads SEHNR; CDR2 reads FQNEAQ (reference sequence). This CDR3 has 13 amino acids. CDR3 residues: CASSLIGEAEAFF. CDR3 nucleotides: TGTGCCAGCAGCTTAATAGGGGAGGCTGAAGCTTTCTTT.

This chain connects TRBV5-1 to TRBJ1-3; unclear D gene. Germline values: CDR1 SGHRS, CDR2 YFSETQ. V lost 0 bases to trimming and J lost 2 bases, with 12 bases between them. CDR3 length: 16 residues. CDR3 in DNA: TGCGCCAGCAGCTTGGGAGCCCGTACTACTGGAAACACCATATATTTT. This translates into CASSLGARTTGNTIYF.

This CDR3 is CASSLGTSGGGTGELFF. The CDR3, as DNA: TGTGCCAGCAGTTTAGGGACTAGCGGGGGGGGCACCGGGGAGCTGTTTTTT. The rearrangement uses TRBV12-3 or TRBV12-4 and TRBJ2-2, with TRBD2 matching over 15 bases. V shed 1 base, J shed 4 bases, and the junction held 1 base outside the gene matches. This CDR3 spans 17 amino acids.

The sample holds a few counts of this clonotype. This rearrangement joins TRBV29-1 to TRBJ2-2; the D is unclear. CDR1 SQVTM and CDR2 ANQGSEA come from the germline V gene. V was pared by 3 bases and J by 7 bases, with 9 bases between. The CDR3 consists of 12 residues. CDR3 loop: CSVDLRGGELFF. Here the CDR3 DNA reads TGCAGCGTTGATCTGCGTGGCGGGGAGCTGTTTTTT.

Concerning this clonotype: One junction end does not reproduce the germline sequence, and a read error may be involved. The chain is built from TRBV4-1 and TRBJ2-1, with D tentatively TRBD1 or TRBD2 (5 bases each). The V gene's germline CDR1 is MGHRA and CDR2 YSYEKL. The CDR3 contains 15 residues. The CDR3 reads CASSRVGTSGNEQFF. DNA of the CDR3: TGCGCCAGCAGCCGAGTCGGGACGTCGGGCAATGAACAGTTCTTC.